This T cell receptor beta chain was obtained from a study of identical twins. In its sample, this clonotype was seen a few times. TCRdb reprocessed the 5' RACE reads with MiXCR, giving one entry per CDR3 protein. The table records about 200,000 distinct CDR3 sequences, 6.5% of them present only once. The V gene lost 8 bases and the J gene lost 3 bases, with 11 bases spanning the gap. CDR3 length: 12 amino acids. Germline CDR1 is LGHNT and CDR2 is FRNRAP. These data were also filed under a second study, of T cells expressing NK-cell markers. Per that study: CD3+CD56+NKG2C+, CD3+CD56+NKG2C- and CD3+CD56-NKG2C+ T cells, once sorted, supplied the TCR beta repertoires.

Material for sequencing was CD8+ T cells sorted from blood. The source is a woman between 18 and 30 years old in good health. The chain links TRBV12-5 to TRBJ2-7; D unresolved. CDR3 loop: CASTGRIYEQYF. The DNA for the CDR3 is TGTGCTAGTACTGGACGGATCTACGAGCAGTACTTC.